These T cell receptor beta chains were read from a single sample in a study of cytomegalovirus exposure and HLA in healthy donors. Assay used: immunoSEQ multiplex PCR; TCRdb lists only in-frame clones, some missing. Altogether about 120,000 clones are present, over 50% being singletons, with the ten largest covering roughly 8.6%. The source material was PBMCs. The source is a middle-aged woman in good health and CMV-seropositive. Both conserved end residues are part of each CDR3. The order of the fields is J gene, V gene, CDR3 protein.

j_gene: TRBJ2-3; v_gene: TRBV6-4; CDR3aa: CASSDGSGTPTDTQYF
j_gene: TRBJ2-2; v_gene: TRBV5-1; CDR3aa: CASSLALAGGIGAGELFF
j_gene: TRBJ2-7; v_gene: TRBV28; CDR3aa: CASSFQGSYEQYF
j_gene: TRBJ1-1; v_gene: TRBV11-3; CDR3aa: CASSPGRTNTEAFF
j_gene: TRBJ2-3; v_gene: TRBV5-1; CDR3aa: CASTRAGITDTQYF
j_gene: TRBJ1-2; v_gene: TRBV19; CDR3aa: CASTSGGRIYGYTF
j_gene: TRBJ1-1; v_gene: TRBV5-1; CDR3aa: CASSLRQDELNTEAFF
j_gene: TRBJ2-2; v_gene: TRBV2; CDR3aa: CASSRTTAGVGELFF
j_gene: TRBJ2-2; v_gene: TRBV5-4; CDR3aa: CASSSTGTLIGGELFF
j_gene: TRBJ2-1; v_gene: TRBV11-2; CDR3aa: CASSLSIDSALDNEQFF
j_gene: TRBJ1-2; v_gene: TRBV30; CDR3aa: CAWSVLGGGYPF
j_gene: TRBJ1-5; v_gene: TRBV30; CDR3aa: CAWSPDITSNQPQHF
j_gene: TRBJ1-1; v_gene: TRBV5-1; CDR3aa: CASSLGQGGEAFF
j_gene: TRBJ1-2; v_gene: TRBV7-9; CDR3aa: CASSLGAVYTF